These T cell receptor beta chains were read from a single sample in a study of T-cell reconstitution after alpha-beta-depleted transplantation in children. Using its own MiXCR run on the PCR reads, TCRdb lists one record per CDR3 protein. Seen here are about 980,000 distinct CDR3 sequences, about 29% observed once, and the top ten hold 28%. The sequencing used PBMCs, mostly from graft donor cells, collected 360 days after TCRalphabeta/CD19-depleted stem cell transplant. Receptors were obtained from a boy less than two years old who had a stem cell transplant for SCID, so the T cells may come from the graft donor. The CDR3 runs from the conserved cysteine through the conserved F or W. D genes are given only for firm matches. A row's size may be missing; if present it is once, few, many or a size class.

>NA|TRBJ1-1|TRBV5-1|few
CASSLVPGLGTEAFF
TGCGCCAGCAGCTTGGTCCCAGGGTTGGGCACTGAAGCTTTCTTT
>TRBD1|TRBJ1-2|TRBV7-9|NA
CASSPRQGVYGYTF
TGTGCCAGCAGCCCGCGACAGGGAGTCTATGGCTACACCTTC
>NA|TRBJ1-3|TRBV24-1|NA
CATQVAPGNTIYF
TGTGCCACCCAAGTGGCCCCTGGAAACACCATATATTTT
>TRBD2|TRBJ2-5|TRBV12-3/TRBV12-4|NA
CASSLARGRQETQYF
TGTGCCAGCAGTTTAGCGCGGGGGAGGCAAGAGACCCAGTACTTC
>NA|TRBJ2-1|TRBV12-3/TRBV12-4|NA
CASSSLRGALSSYNEQFF
TGTGCCAGCAGTTCATTACGGGGGGCTTTGAGCTCCTACAATGAGCAGTTCTTC
>NA|TRBJ1-3|TRBV3-1|NA
CASSQGPGPGNTIYF
TGTGCCAGCAGCCAAGGTCCAGGGCCTGGAAACACCATATATTTT
>NA|TRBJ1-1|TRBV4-3|few
CASSQVFQGSNTEAFF
TGCGCCAGCAGCCAAGTCTTTCAGGGTTCGAACACTGAAGCTTTCTTT
>TRBD2|TRBJ2-3|TRBV12-3/TRBV12-4|few
CASRDLTSVVSDTQYF
TGTGCCAGCAGGGACCTTACTAGCGTGGTCTCGGATACGCAGTATTTT
>TRBD2|TRBJ2-7|TRBV3-1|few
CASSQGPPGLAGFYIRYEQYF
TGTGCCAGCAGCCAAGGGCCACCGGGACTAGCGGGGTTCTATATCAGGTACGAGCAGTACTTC
>NA|TRBJ1-1|TRBV9|NA
CASSHGGMNTEAFF
TGTGCCAGCAGTCACGGGGGTATGAACACTGAAGCTTTCTTT
>NA|TRBJ2-3|TRBV7-8|NA
CASSLELADSTTDTQYF
TGTGCCAGCAGCTTAGAATTGGCGGACAGTACCACAGATACGCAGTATTTT
>NA|TRBJ1-5|TRBV15|NA
CATSRVLGEYSNQPQHF
TGTGCCACCAGCAGAGTATTGGGAGAATATAGCAATCAGCCCCAGCATTTT
>NA|TRBJ1-1|TRBV7-2|NA
CASSLVGETEAFF
TGTGCCAGCAGCTTAGTGGGTGAGACTGAAGCTTTCTTT
>NA|TRBJ1-1|TRBV5-1|NA
CASRMGQTNTEAFF
TGCGCCAGCAGGATGGGACAAACGAACACTGAAGCTTTCTTT
>TRBD2|TRBJ2-1|TRBV5-1|many
CASSFLAGGPNEQFF
TGTGCCAGCAGTTTCTTAGCGGGGGGGCCGAATGAGCAGTTCTTC